Following are 23 T cell receptor beta chains from one sample sequenced in a study of cytomegalovirus exposure and HLA in healthy donors. The PCR made use of 60 Vbeta and 13 Jbeta primers. Clones were sequenced by immunoSEQ multiplex PCR, and TCRdb holds only the in-frame ones, with some missing. This sample has 150,000 to 200,000 clones, with 60% to 85% found just once. The sequenced sample consisted of PBMCs. The receptor source for this set is a male donor in good health and CMV-seronegative.

J is TRBJ2-5 and V is TRBV4-3; 7 nucleotides match TRBD2. CDR3 length equals 16 residues. With V trimmed by 4 bases and J by 1 base, 9 bases remained unmatched. Germline values: CDR1 LGHNA, CDR2 YSLEER. CDR3 protein: CASSPSASGIQETQYF. CDR3 in DNA: TGCGCCAGCAGCCCCTCGGCTAGCGGAATCCAAGAGACCCAGTACTTC.

V is TRBV7-2 and J is TRBJ1-3, with no clear D. The ends were cut back, 5 bases at V and 0 bases at J, with 23 bases in the middle. The CDR3 loop spans 19 amino acids. CDR1 is SGHTA, CDR2 FQGNSA, per germline. The CDR3, as DNA: TGTGCCAGCAGCCAAAGAGCCGGGAGCCCCGGGTACTCTGGAAACACCATATATTTT. Amino acids: CASSQRAGSPGYSGNTIYF.

The chain has TRBV11-2 and TRBJ1-1; a weak D match, TRBD1 (5 bases). The CDR3 contains 13 residues. Germline V gene lookup returns CDR1 SGHAT and CDR2 FQNNGV. V was clipped by 5 bases and J by 3 bases, with 10 bases between them. The DNA for the CDR3 is TGTGCCAGCAGCCAAGGGGCCCACACTGAAGCTTTCTTT. This translates into CASSQGAHTEAFF.

The rearrangement links TRBV25-1 to TRBJ1-2; weak D call: TRBD1 (5 bases). Trimming cost V 1 base and J 7 bases, with 10 bases left between them. The length of the CDR3 is 13 residues. From germline, CDR1 is MGHDK and CDR2 SYGVNS. This CDR3 is CASSEWQQGGYTF. The CDR3 DNA reads TGTGCCAGCAGTGAATGGCAGCAGGGTGGCTACACCTTC.

The chain recombines TRBV11-3 with TRBJ2-1, with D possibly matching TRBD1 (6 bases). V shed 0 bases and J shed 0 bases, with 15 bases lying between them. This CDR3 region has 18 residues. Germline V CDR1 and CDR2: SGHNT, YENEEA. The CDR3 loop reads CASSLDQGGSSSYNEQFF. The CDR3, as DNA: TGTGCCAGCAGCTTAGATCAAGGGGGATCGAGCTCCTACAATGAGCAGTTCTTC.

A word on this clone: Its ends do not fully match the called genes, so a read error is possible. V is TRBV6-5 and J is TRBJ2-7; possible D gene TRBD2, 6 bases. The CDR3 totals 15 residues. Germline assignment: CDR1 MNHEY and CDR2 SVGAGI. CDR3 coding DNA: TGTGTCAGCAGTTACTCGAAGGCTAGCGCGTACGAGCAGTACTTC. Translating gives CVSSYSKASAYEQYF.

This rearrangement joins TRBV7-2 to TRBJ2-7; D possibly corresponds to TRBD1 (6 bases). CDR1 and CDR2 (germline): SGHTA, FQGNSA. The V gene lost 0 bases and the J gene lost 0 bases, with 12 bases spanning the gap. This CDR3 has 16 residues. CDR3 bases: TGTGCCAGCAGCTTAGCGCAAACAGGGCCCTCCTACGAGCAGTACTTC. This encodes CASSLAQTGPSYEQYF.

The chain recombines TRBV18 with TRBJ2-1; TRBD1 matches 10 bases. The germline V gene has CDR1 KGHSH and CDR2 LQKENI. Losses at the gene ends were 3 bases for V and 6 bases for J; bases not matched to a gene: 5. This CDR3 comprises 15 residues. The CDR3 nucleotides read TGTGCCAGCTCACCTGGGACAGGGGTCCTCAATGAGCAGTTCTTC. This gives the protein CASSPGTGVLNEQFF.

The V gene is TRBV2, the J gene TRBJ2-7; 8 bases match TRBD1. J gave up 5 bases and V 7 bases, and 13 bases lay outside the gene matches. The CDR3 runs to 15 residues. The germline V gene has CDR1 SNHLY and CDR2 FYNNEI. CDR3 sequence: CASNPRQGASHEQYF. The CDR3 nucleotides read TGTGCCAGCAATCCCCGGCAGGGGGCTAGCCACGAGCAGTACTTC.

The V call is TRBV19, the J call TRBJ1-5; no definite D call. The germline gives CDR1 LNHDA, CDR2 SQIVND (reference sequence). The ends were cut back, 6 bases at V and 7 bases at J, with 22 bases in the middle. The CDR3 covers 16 residues. CDR3 protein: CASRPGETINRQPQHF. CDR3 DNA sequence: TGTGCCAGTAGGCCCGGGGAGACAATAAACCGGCAGCCCCAGCATTTT.

V gene TRBV6-5 combines with J gene TRBJ1-1; 7 nucleotides match TRBD1. The trim removed 2 bases at V and 4 bases at J, leaving 4 bases unmatched. From germline, CDR1 is MNHEY and CDR2 SVGAGI. The CDR3 spans 14 residues. CDR3 sequence reads: CASSYQGVGTEAFF. As DNA, the CDR3 is TGTGCCAGCAGTTACCAGGGGGTCGGCACTGAAGCTTTCTTT.

V and J are TRBV7-2 and TRBJ2-1; 11 nucleotides match TRBD2. Germline loops: CDR1 SGHTA, CDR2 FQGNSA. The CDR3 has 17 amino acids. The J segment lost 0 bases and the V segment lost 6 bases, leaving 7 bases of the junction unmatched. The CDR3 DNA reads TGTGCCAGCAGGGGTCGGACTAGCGGGTCCTCCTACAATGAGCAGTTCTTC. It specifies CASRGRTSGSSYNEQFF.

This chain joins TRBV6-5 and TRBJ1-6; D unclear. Germline V lookup: CDR1 MNHEY, CDR2 SVGAGI. V was trimmed by 8 bases and J by 3 bases, leaving 14 bases between them. The CDR3 covers 15 residues. For the CDR3, the DNA is TGTGCCAGCGCGAGAACCGGGGACTATAATTCACCCCTCCACTTT. It yields the protein CASARTGDYNSPLHF.

The chain recombines TRBV9 with TRBJ2-7; 9 bases match TRBD2. The CDR3 is 15 residues long. Losses at the gene ends were 4 bases for V and 4 bases for J; bases not matched to a gene: 9. Germline lookup yields CDR1 SGDLS and CDR2 YYNGEE. The chain's CDR3 is CASSPRGGPAYEQYF. Here the CDR3 DNA reads TGTGCCAGCAGCCCGCGGGGGGGGCCCGCGTACGAGCAGTACTTC.

J is TRBJ1-1 and V is TRBV29-1, with D perhaps matching TRBD1 (5 bases). Trimming took off 1 base at V and 3 bases at J, with 12 bases between the two ends. The length of the CDR3 is 14 residues. In germline, CDR1 is SQVTM, CDR2 ANQGSEA. CDR3 loop: CSVEGGAWDTEAFF. CDR3 nucleotide sequence: TGCAGCGTTGAAGGGGGCGCCTGGGACACTGAAGCTTTCTTT.

This clone showed up just a few times. The V call is TRBV15, the J call TRBJ1-1; 8 bases are a match to TRBD1. CDR3 length equals 14 residues. Looked up from germline, CDR1 is LNHNV and CDR2 is YYDKDF (reference sequence). V shed 5 bases and J 4 bases; nucleotides not matched to a gene: 6. CDR3 bases: TGTGCCACCAGCGTTGGACAGGGAGGCACTGAAGCTTTCTTT. This codes for CATSVGQGGTEAFF.

The genes are TRBV12-5 and TRBJ1-4, with 7 nucleotides matching TRBD1. Germline CDR1 and CDR2: LGHNT and FRNRAP. The V gene end was trimmed by 5 bases and the J gene end by 8 bases; junction bases not matched to a gene: 5. The CDR3 sequence is 13 residues long. CDR3 protein: CASGDIRGEKLFF. The CDR3 region has the DNA TGTGCTAGTGGTGACATCAGGGGGGAAAAACTGTTTTTT.

CDR3 nucleotide sequence: TGTGCCTGGAGTATCCGTCCCTCCTACGAGCAGTACTTC. Protein: CAWSIRPSYEQYF. This sequence joins TRBV30 and TRBJ2-7, with D unresolved. Germline values: CDR1 GTSNPN, CDR2 SVGIG (reference sequence). V shed 2 bases and J shed 0 bases, with 8 bases lying between them. The length of the CDR3 is 13 residues.

The chain uses TRBV28 and TRBJ1-2; 11 bases are shared with TRBD1. Germline V lookup: CDR1 MDHEN, CDR2 SYDVKM. The V segment lost 4 bases and the J segment 8 bases; nucleotides outside the gene matches: 3. CDR3 size: 13 residues. CDR3 sequence (DNA): TGTGCCAGCAGTTCGGGACAGGGGGAAGGCTACACCTTC. The encoded protein is CASSSGQGEGYTF.

This chain uses TRBV12-5 with TRBJ2-1, with a possible D match to TRBD2 (6 bases). Germline V lookup: CDR1 LGHNT, CDR2 FRNRAP. This CDR3 has 12 amino acids. The V end lost 6 bases, the J end lost 8 bases, and 11 bases lay between the germline ends. As DNA, the CDR3 is TGTGCTAGTGGCCGGAGGGCCGATGAGCAGTTCTTC. This codes for CASGRRADEQFF.

The chain couples TRBV6-1 to TRBJ2-1, with TRBD2 matching 8 bases. The CDR3 runs 15 residues. Germline CDR1 reads MNHNS; CDR2 reads SASEGT. V gave up 4 bases and J gave up 6 bases; unmatched junction bases: 8. CDR3 region: CASSVGREVLNEQFF. CDR3 nucleotide sequence: TGTGCCAGCAGTGTTGGGCGGGAGGTTCTCAATGAGCAGTTCTTC.

The J gene is TRBJ1-1, the V gene TRBV10-3; D gene ambiguous. The CDR3 is 11 residues long. Germline V gene data show CDR1 as ENHRY and CDR2 as SYGVKD. Trimming left V 0 bases short and J 10 bases short, with 6 bases between. CDR3 sequence: CAISESRTAFF. The DNA of the CDR3 is TGTGCCATCAGTGAGTCGAGAACAGCTTTCTTT.

The CDR3 sequence: CASSQGDRGLRRETQYF. CDR3 nucleotide sequence: TGCGCCAGCAGCCAGGGGGACAGGGGGCTTAGGAGGGAGACCCAGTACTTC. This chain joins TRBV4-1 and TRBJ2-5; TRBD1 matches 12 bases. CDR1 and CDR2 from the germline V gene are MGHRA and YSYEKL. The CDR3 sequence is 17 residues long. V lost 3 bases to trimming and J lost 5 bases; unmatched junction nucleotides: 10.